This record looks at one TCR beta chain sequence and its context. Its antigen target is currently unknown. Base qualities were left out, and no much larger clone turns up one base away. CDR1 GTSNPN and CDR2 SVGIG were looked up in the germline V gene (reference sequence). There are 12 amino acids in the CDR3, from cysteine to phenylalanine inclusive. CDR3 DNA is the only sequence kept; it has 36 bases, read in frame from the first base. V is shortened by 2 bases, J by 6 bases, and the region joining them spans 10 bases. Participants in the prospective study were enrolled through a virtual design, were aged roughly 18 to 100 years, and lived in roughly 24 United States geographic areas. In the prospective study, participants were assigned to cohorts based on the clinical history participants reported in a screening survey and a study questionnaire. Each participant in the prospective study had whole blood, serum and a nasopharyngeal or oropharyngeal swab collected by mobile phlebotomists. Additional blood draws and questionnaires over an approximately 2-month period could optionally be provided by prospective study participants. Prospective study blood samples were shipped either frozen or at room temperature before DNA extraction.

The data were obtained in a study of blood T cell repertoires in COVID-19 (TCRdb year 2020). A note on the overall study: Samples from collaborators originated in the United States, Italy and Spain and spanned both the acute and convalescent phases of COVID-19. The material from the prospective study consisted of cDNA or gDNA derived from T cells, B-cell-depleted T cells, or PBMCs. Subjects who had been exposed to COVID-19, were actively infected with it, or had recovered from it provided the deeply sampled blood TCRbeta repertoires that made up the dataset. The repertoires were released in a freely available public database meant as a resource for research on the immune response to SARS-CoV-2. The samples were drawn from two sources: the first 160 participants of the ongoing ImmuneRACE study, and 950 to 1,500 subjects contributed by 6 global collaborators. A de-identified subject ID, COVID-19 status, age in years and sex were almost always included in the sample metadata. Where available, HLA class I and class II types were obtained from metadata supplied by the sample provider rather than from assay-based typing. Results and caveats for the whole study, not just this receptor: The amount of clinical and demographic metadata varied by source and participant and was provided uncurated.

TCRbeta CDR3 regions were amplified from genomic DNA by means of the immunoSEQ Assay, a bias-controlled multiplex PCR. On the study's bioinformatics: The number of nucleated cells in each sample was estimated from the amplification of reference gene primers within the assay. To quantify the absolute abundance of each unique TCRbeta CDR3 rearrangement, sequence reads were collapsed and filtered. For each sample, productive Simpson clonality was calculated by taking the square root of Simpson's diversity index across productive rearrangements. TCRdb's version of the immuneACCESS table is confined to in-frame rearrangements and falls short of the full clone set. An unresolved V gene accounts for under half of the shortfall where checked; the remainder is of unknown origin. That table furnishes V, J and clone size, whereas the DNA furnished D and trimming. The sample has some 250,000 clones on record, around 93% of them singletons. The ten largest account for 1.2% of the sample.

The V and J segments used are TRBV30 and TRBJ1-1; TRBD1 could be the D gene, as 6 bases match. Input material: PBMCs or T cells enriched from blood (not recorded which). The clonotype comes from a human donor in a cohort exposed to, infected with or recovered from COVID-19 (not recorded which). The donor label of this sample is uncertain. In nucleotide form, the sequence is TGTGCCTGGAGTCGAGGGGGACCTGAAGCTTTCTTT. It specifies CAWSRGGPEAFF.